The 2 T cell receptor beta chains given below trace back to one sample, sequenced in a study of cytomegalovirus exposure and HLA in healthy donors (TCRdb year 2017). The library relied on the immunoSEQ multiplex PCR assay. A mixture of 60 forward primers for TCR Vbeta segments and 13 reverse primers for TCR Jbeta segments was used in the multiplex PCR. In TCRdb, the immuneACCESS table is reduced to in-frame sequences with V and J assigned. These tables do not hold every clone; where another copy was compared, an unresolved V gene accounts for under half, and the others remain unexplained. The sample's table covers around 140,000 clones. The ten largest account for more than 0.8% of the sample. The material sequenced was PBMCs. These receptors were collected from a male donor in good health and CMV-seronegative.

The chain couples TRBV6-5 to TRBJ2-7; D not resolved. CDR3 size: 13 residues. Per the germline V gene, CDR1 is MNHEY and CDR2 is SVGAGI. V lost 5 bases and J lost 3, with 11 bases in between. DNA of the CDR3: TGTGCCAGCAGTAAACGAAGCATCTACGAGCAGTACTTC. Protein: CASSKRSIYEQYF.

The chain combines TRBV18 with TRBJ1-1, with 10 bases identical to TRBD1. The CDR3 contains 14 residues. V lost 4 bases and J lost 5; bases outside the gene matches: 4. From germline, CDR1 is KGHSH and CDR2 LQKENI. The CDR3 nucleotides are TGTGCCAGCTCACGGGACAGGGGTGAAACTGAAGCTTTCTTT. It specifies CASSRDRGETEAFF. Drawing the rest from reference TRBV18 and TRBJ1-1, the complete variable domain is NAGVMQNPRHLVRRRGQEARLRCSPMKGHSHVYWYRQLPEEGLKFMVYLQKENIIDESGMPKERFSAEFPKEGPSILRIQQVVRGDSAAYFCASSRDRGETEAFFGQGTRLTVV.